Shown below are 8 T cell receptor beta chains from a single sample sequenced in a study of Graves' ophthalmopathy and Graves' hyperthyroidism. Investigators amplified TCR beta CDR3 regions from RNA transcripts. Investigators did first-round RT-PCR with HTBI primers, then second-round multiplex PCR. TCRdb independently ran MiXCR on the multiplex PCR reads; one entry per CDR3 protein. The table has over a million distinct CDR3 sequences, 36% seen once. What was sequenced was peripheral blood or thyroid tissue (not recorded which). These receptors were collected from an adult man with Graves' hyperthyroidism.

Concerning this clonotype: This may stem from a read error, because a much larger clone lies one nucleotide away. This chain links TRBV10-3 with TRBJ2-5; TRBD2 matches 13 bases. V was clipped by 6 bases and J by 2 bases; unmatched bases: 6. The CDR3 covers 16 residues. Germline V gene sequence: CDR1 ENHRY, CDR2 SYGVKD. This chain's CDR3 is CAISVTSGREQETQYF. The DNA of the CDR3 is TGTGCCATCAGCGTAACTAGCGGGAGGGAGCAAGAGACCCAGTACTTC.

Concerning this clonotype: A much larger clone sits a single nucleotide away, making a read error possible. This rearrangement joins TRBV29-1 to TRBJ2-2, with 15 nucleotides matching TRBD2. V shed 6 bases and J 5 bases; nucleotides not matched to a gene: 7. From germline, CDR1 is SQVTM and CDR2 ANQGSEA. The CDR3 loop spans 16 amino acids. In nucleotides, the CDR3 is TGCAGCGTAGCGGGACTAGCGGGGGGACGGACCGGGGAGCTGTTTTTT. Its translation: CSVAGLAGGRTGELFF.

There are many counts of this clonotype. The chain employs TRBV5-5 and TRBJ2-5; D not certain. The germline V gene encodes CDR1 SGHKS and CDR2 YYEKEE (reference sequence). Trimming took 4 bases from V and 1 from J, leaving 11 bases between them. CDR3 length: 14 amino acids. CDR3 protein: CASSSPPTQETQYF. CDR3 sequence (DNA): TGTGCCAGCAGCAGTCCGCCGACCCAAGAGACCCAGTACTTC.

The table lists this clonotype with many counts. The chain employs TRBV7-3 and TRBJ2-5; 10 positions match TRBD1. CDR1 and CDR2 (germline): SGHTA, FQGTGA. Unmatched junction bases numbered 5, after V lost 4 bases and J lost 6 bases. The CDR3 covers 14 residues. This CDR3 reads CASSSTGGSQTQYF. CDR3 nucleotide sequence: TGTGCCAGCAGCTCGACAGGGGGCTCGCAGACCCAGTACTTC.

This chain joins TRBV5-1 and TRBJ2-2; maybe TRBD1 (6 bases). Trimming cost V 0 bases and J 4 bases, with 10 bases left between them. The CDR3 runs to 15 residues. Germline V lookup: CDR1 SGHRS, CDR2 YFSETQ. CDR3 in DNA: TGCGCCAGCAGCTTGGGGACAGTCGGCACCGGGGAGCTGTTTTTT. Its translation: CASSLGTVGTGELFF.

This clonotype was counted only a few times. V gene TRBV19 combines with J gene TRBJ1-5, with D perhaps TRBD1 (6 bases). V gave up 6 bases and J gave up 1 base, with 13 bases separating them. The CDR3 is 15 amino acids. Per the germline V gene, CDR1 is LNHDA and CDR2 is SQIVND (reference sequence). As DNA, the CDR3 is TGTGCCAGTAGAACGGGACAAAAAAGCAATCAGCCCCAGCATTTT. Amino acid sequence: CASRTGQKSNQPQHF.

This sequence joins TRBV9 and TRBJ1-1; no reliable D call. This CDR3 has 14 residues. V gave up 5 bases and J gave up 3 bases, with 14 bases separating them. Germline-derived CDR1 and CDR2 are SGDLS and YYNGEE. The DNA of the CDR3 is TGTGCCAGCAGTGAAATTCAAGGCTACACTGAAGCTTTCTTT. As protein: CASSEIQGYTEAFF. The variable domain in full, completed from reference TRBV9 and TRBJ1-1, reads DSGVTQTPKHLITATGQRVTLRCSPRSGDLSVYWYQQSLDQGLQFLIQYYNGEERAKGNILERFSAQQFPDLHSELNLSSLELGDSALYFCASSEIQGYTEAFFGQGTRLTVV.

This chain connects TRBV12-3 or TRBV12-4 to TRBJ2-2, with TRBD2 identical over 10 bases. The V segment lost 7 bases and the J segment 7 bases; nucleotides outside the gene matches: 6. This CDR3 is 14 amino acids long. The CDR3 nucleotides read TGTGCCAGCACCGTAGCGGGAGGCGACGGGGAGCTGTTTTTT. It is translated as CASTVAGGDGELFF.